This TCR beta chain was found in a study of OX40 agonist ivuxolimab in advanced cancers. Background for the entire study: Ivuxolimab was an agonistic, fully human IgG2 monoclonal antibody directed against OX40 (CD134), a costimulatory receptor. The paper covers the monotherapy dose-escalation part of the phase I ivuxolimab trial, which included N = 52 patients. Prior anti-PD-1, anti-PD-L1 or anti-CTLA-4 therapy was permitted, and checkpoint inhibitors had been received by roughly 40% of dose-escalation patients. Of the approximately 50 dose-escalation patients, hepatocellular carcinoma was present in about 20, melanoma in around 15, renal cell carcinoma in 9 and head and neck cancer in 9. A male proportion of roughly 85% and a mean age of around 60 years, ranging from 23 to 79, were recorded for the dose-escalation cohort. Intravenous ivuxolimab was administered to patients every 2 weeks at six dose levels: 0.01, 0.1, 0.3, 1.5, 3 and 10 mg/kg. The point of sequencing TCRbeta in the periphery was to test whether ivuxolimab changed TCR sequence diversity and drove clonal T-cell expansion. Partial responses occurred in three dose-escalation patients, of whom one had hepatocellular carcinoma and two had cutaneous melanoma. Overall study results and their limits: After ivuxolimab, more expanded clones were found on average in CD8+ T cells than in CD4+ T cells. Low levels of normalized T-cell clonal expansion were also seen in some nonresponding patients. At doses from 0.1 to 3.0 mg/kg, clonal expansion was seen in both CD4+ and CD8+ blood T cells between baseline and week 6. In the 0.1-3.0 mg/kg groups, partial responders were among the patients with the lowest normalized peripheral clonal expansion, particularly in CD8+ T cells. The antigen specificity of the clonally expanded peripheral T cells was not determined.

About this clone: Its antigen is still unknown. The record has no base qualities; no much larger clone is one base away.

Patients with autoimmune disease history or receiving systemic immunosuppression were excluded from the trial. Peripheral blood for TCR sequencing was collected from all dose cohorts at baseline, on cycle 4 day 1, and on cycle 7 day 1. Samples came from an open-label, multicenter, first-in-human phase I dose-escalation trial of ivuxolimab. Adults with locally advanced or metastatic melanoma, renal cell carcinoma, hepatocellular carcinoma or head and neck squamous cell carcinoma were enrolled in the trial. Before TCR sequencing, CD4+ and CD8+ T cells were separately sorted from peripheral blood. The germline V gene provides CDR1 SGHAT and CDR2 FQNNGV. Clipping removes 1 base from V and 1 base from J, with 0 as the unmatched junction base count. From cysteine to phenylalanine, the CDR3 is 17 amino acids long. CDR3 DNA is the only sequence kept; it has 51 bases, read in frame from the first base. To sequence the TCRbeta CDR3 region, genomic DNA was isolated from the sorted cells. The immunoSEQ Assay was used to sequence the TCRbeta CDR3 regions. Drawn from immuneACCESS, this table holds only the in-frame rearrangements with V and J called that TCRdb kept. Clones are partly lost; checked studies trace under half to an unresolved V gene and leave the rest unexplained. For this sample the table gives roughly 75,000 clones, of which more than 85% were detected only once. The leading ten clones occupy 0.85% to 1.4% of the sample.

The material sequenced was CD4+ or CD8+ T cells sorted from blood, taken in a trial of the OX40 agonist ivuxolimab. The receptor comes from an adult with an advanced solid tumor such as melanoma, head and neck, liver or kidney cancer. The chain uses TRBV11-2 and TRBJ2-2; 13 central nucleotides agree with TRBD2. CDR3 protein: CASSLGLAGGNTGELFF. Read as DNA, the sequence is TGTGCCAGCAGCTTAGGACTAGCGGGAGGGAACACCGGGGAGCTGTTTTTT.